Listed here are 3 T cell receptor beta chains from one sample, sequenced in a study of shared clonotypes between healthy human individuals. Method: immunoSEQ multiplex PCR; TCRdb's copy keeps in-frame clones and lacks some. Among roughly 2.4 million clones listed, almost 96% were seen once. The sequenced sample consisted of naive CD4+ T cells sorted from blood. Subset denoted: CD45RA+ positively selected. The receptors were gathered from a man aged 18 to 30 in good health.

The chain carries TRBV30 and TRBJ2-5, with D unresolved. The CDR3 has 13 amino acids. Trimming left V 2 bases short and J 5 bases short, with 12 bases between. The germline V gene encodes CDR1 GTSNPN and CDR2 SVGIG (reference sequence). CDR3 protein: CAWSRTVRETQYF. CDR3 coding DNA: TGTGCCTGGAGTAGAACAGTCAGGGAGACCCAGTACTTC.

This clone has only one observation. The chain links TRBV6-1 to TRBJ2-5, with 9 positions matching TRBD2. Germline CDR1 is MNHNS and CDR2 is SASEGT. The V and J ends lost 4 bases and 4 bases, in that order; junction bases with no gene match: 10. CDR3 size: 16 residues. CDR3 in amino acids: CASSAISGSIRETQYF. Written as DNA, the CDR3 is TGTGCCAGCAGTGCCATTAGCGGGAGTATCCGAGAGACCCAGTACTTC.

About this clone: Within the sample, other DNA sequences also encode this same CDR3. The CDR3 reads CASRKTGVSYEQYF. The CDR3, as DNA: TGTGCCAGCAGGAAAACAGGGGTTAGTTACGAGCAGTACTTC. V gene TRBV6-5 combines with J gene TRBJ2-7; 7 bases are shared with TRBD1. Trimming took 6 bases from V and 4 from J; bases not matched to a gene: 9. Germline V CDR1 and CDR2: MNHEY, SVGAGI. The CDR3 spans 14 residues.